A single sample gave rise to the 23 T cell receptor beta chains below, sequenced in a study of breast tumors, draining lymph nodes, adjacent tissues. The lymph nodes were axillary draining lymph nodes from breast cancer patients. Via MiXCR, TCRdb re-called the multiplex PCR reads, giving one row per CDR3 protein. The table includes 150,000 to 250,000 distinct CDR3 sequences, 30% to 40% detected once. The sample taken for sequencing was axillary lymph node tissue. These receptors were collected from a female donor with breast cancer. Some clones in this sample may be carry-over from other donors' samples.

The rearrangement joins TRBV3-1 to TRBJ2-3; D may match TRBD1 or TRBD2 (5 bases each). The CDR3 has 15 amino acids. Between the trimmed V and J ends, which lost 4 bases and 0 bases, there was a span of 11 bases. CDR1 is LGHDT and CDR2 is YNNKEL in the germline V gene (reference sequence). CDR3 sequence: CASSPYGASTDTQYF. The CDR3 nucleotides are TGTGCCAGCAGCCCTTACGGGGCCAGCACAGATACGCAGTATTTT.

The rearrangement uses TRBV14 and TRBJ1-5; 9 bases map to TRBD1. The V segment lost 6 bases and the J segment 4 bases; nucleotides outside the gene matches: 7. CDR3 length: 15 amino acids. In germline, CDR1 is SGHDN, CDR2 FVKESK. The CDR3 reads CASSADRGGNQPQHF. The CDR3 DNA sequence: TGTGCCAGCAGTGCTGACAGGGGGGGTAATCAGCCCCAGCATTTT.

V gene TRBV5-7 combines with J gene TRBJ2-2, with TRBD1 as a possible D gene (5 bases). TRBV5-7 carries the ORF label, with uncertain function. The CDR3 has 14 residues. Trimming removed 10 bases at V and 0 bases at J, with 13 bases between. The CDR3 here is CACPGQANTGELFF. Here the CDR3 DNA reads TGTGCCTGTCCAGGGCAGGCGAACACCGGGGAGCTGTTTTTT.

This clonotype was counted at least ten times. This chain links TRBV11-3 with TRBJ2-3; 11 bases line up with TRBD1. The germline gives CDR1 SGHNT, CDR2 YENEEA. The V gene end was trimmed by 5 bases and the J gene end by 6 bases; junction bases not matched to a gene: 7. The CDR3 is made up of 15 amino acids. The CDR3 spells CASSTRTGGPDTQYF. The CDR3 DNA reads TGTGCCAGCAGCACTCGGACAGGGGGCCCGGATACGCAGTATTTT.

This rearrangement joins TRBV7-2 to TRBJ1-2, with D maybe TRBD1 (5 bases). Trimming cost V 2 bases and J 4 bases, with 14 bases left between them. Germline CDR1 and CDR2: SGHTA and FQGNSA. The CDR3 contains 15 residues. CDR3 protein: CASSLIGREGYGYTF. Written as DNA, the CDR3 is TGTGCCAGCAGCTTAATAGGCAGGGAAGGCTATGGCTACACCTTC.

This clonotype came up many times. One junction end does not reproduce the germline sequence, and a read error may be involved. The V call is TRBV19, the J call TRBJ2-2, with D tentatively TRBD1 (5 bases). Germline-derived CDR1 and CDR2 are LNHDA and SQIVND (reference sequence). The CDR3 contains 15 residues. The chain's CDR3 is CASSIQGRGTRELFF. The DNA of the CDR3 is TGTGCCAGTAGTATACAGGGTCGCGGCACCAGGGAGCTGTTTTTT. Full variable domain (outside the CDR3, taken from reference TRBV19 and TRBJ2-2): DGGITQSPKYLFRKEGQNVTLSCEQNLNHDAMYWYRQDPGQGLRLIYYSQIVNDFQKGDIAEGYSVSREKKESFPLTVTSAQKNPTAFYLCASSIQGRGTRELFFGEGSRLTVL.

The J gene is TRBJ2-5, the V gene TRBV5-1, with D tentatively TRBD2 (6 bases). V shed 3 bases and J shed 5 bases, with 17 bases lying between them. The length of the CDR3 is 15 residues. Germline CDR1 reads SGHRS; CDR2 reads YFSETQ. The CDR3 sequence: CASSSFGEEHETQYF. The CDR3 DNA reads TGCGCCAGCAGCTCTTTTGGGGAGGAGCACGAGACCCAGTACTTC.

The chain carries TRBV28 and TRBJ1-5; the match to TRBD1 covers 8 bases. The ends lost 6 bases at V and 3 bases at J; junction bases unmatched: 13. The CDR3 sequence is 17 residues long. Germline lookup yields CDR1 MDHEN and CDR2 SYDVKM. The CDR3 sequence: CASSLPWTGLNNQPQHF. The CDR3 bases are TGTGCCAGCAGCCTACCCTGGACAGGGTTGAACAATCAGCCCCAGCATTTT.

There are many counts of this clonotype. This sequence joins TRBV28 and TRBJ2-2; D is uncertain. With 5 bases removed from V and 1 base from J, the gap between germline ends came to 14 bases. The CDR3 is made up of 16 amino acids. Germline lookup yields CDR1 MDHEN and CDR2 SYDVKM. The CDR3 sequence: CASSPQISVNTGELFF. The CDR3 nucleotides read TGTGCCAGCAGTCCTCAGATTTCGGTGAACACCGGGGAGCTGTTTTTT.

The chain links TRBV11-3 to TRBJ2-3, with 14 nucleotides matching TRBD2. Germline V gives CDR1 SGHNT, CDR2 YENEEA. With V trimmed by 5 bases and J by 11 bases, 12 bases remained unmatched. CDR3 length: 16 amino acids. The CDR3 is CASSPRLAGGPVEQYF. CDR3 in DNA: TGTGCCAGCAGCCCCCGACTAGCGGGAGGGCCGGTTGAGCAGTATTTT.

Concerning this clonotype itself: A much larger clone is a single base away; this may be a read error. Because the CDR3 is missing its conserved closing phenylalanine or tryptophan, this is likely a read error. This chain links TRBV3-1 with TRBJ2-7; TRBD1 matches at 11 bases. This CDR3 is 15 amino acids long. Germline V gives CDR1 LGHDT, CDR2 YNNKEL (reference sequence). The junction had 3 bases not matched to a gene; V was cut back by 1 base and J by 4 bases. The CDR3 protein is CASSQVDRGQYEQYL. The CDR3 coding sequence is TGTGCCAGCAGCCAAGTGGACAGGGGGCAGTACGAGCAGTACTTG.

This clonotype showed up many times. The chain combines TRBV5-4 with TRBJ2-3; perhaps TRBD1 as D (6 bases). V gave up 4 bases and J gave up 5 bases, with 17 bases separating them. The CDR3 consists of 15 residues. The germline CDR1 and CDR2 sequences are SGHNT and YYREEE (reference sequence). The CDR3 loop is CASSRGTLTGDTQYF. CDR3 coding DNA: TGTGCCAGCAGCCGAGGGACATTGACGGGAGATACGCAGTATTTT.

By sample share, this clonotype is medium-sized (0.01 to 0.1%). The rearrangement joins TRBV2 to TRBJ1-2, with a tentative D call TRBD1 (6 bases). CDR3 length: 13 residues. The V and J ends lost 4 bases and 7 bases respectively, with 13 bases between them. Germline values: CDR1 SNHLY, CDR2 FYNNEI. Here the CDR3 reads CASSATGSFGYTF. CDR3 bases: TGTGCCAGCAGTGCCACAGGGTCCTTTGGCTACACCTTC.

This clonotype was observed a handful of times. The chain recombines TRBV6-5 with TRBJ2-7, with D perhaps assigned TRBD1 or TRBD2 (5 bases each). Trimming pared 5 bases from V and 0 bases from J, leaving 14 bases between. Germline CDR1 reads MNHEY; CDR2 reads SVGAGI. This CDR3 contains 15 residues. The CDR3 bases are TGTGCCAGCAGTCACAACGGGGACCGCTCCTACGAGCAGTACTTC. Its protein is CASSHNGDRSYEQYF.

This clonotype was counted between two and nine times. The chain combines TRBV6-2 or TRBV6-3 with TRBJ2-3; 10 nucleotides match TRBD2. V lost 2 bases, J lost 8 bases, and 13 bases stayed unmatched. Germline loops: CDR1 MNHEY, CDR2 SVGEGT. The CDR3 has 17 amino acids. CDR3: CASSYGSSGSMVGTQYF. The DNA of the CDR3 is TGTGCCAGCAGTTACGGGTCTAGCGGGAGTATGGTGGGTACGCAGTATTTT.

As regards this clonotype: A much larger clone lies a single base off, so this may be a read error. The chain joins TRBV4-1 to TRBJ2-3; possibly TRBD2 for D (5 bases). The CDR3 is made up of 16 amino acids. CDR1 and CDR2 (germline): MGHRA, YSYEKL. V lost 0 bases and J lost 5, with 15 bases in between. For the CDR3, the DNA is TGCGCCAGCAGCCAAGAGGGGATGGAGGTAGGAGATACGCAGTATTTT. Protein sequence: CASSQEGMEVGDTQYF.

The chain couples TRBV20-1 to TRBJ2-3; 9 bases are shared with TRBD2. The CDR3 is 15 amino acids. Germline CDR1 reads DFQATT; CDR2 reads SNEGSKA (reference sequence). The junction had 7 bases not matched to a gene; V was cut back by 3 bases and J by 3 bases. CDR3 loop: CSARGGSGGTDTQYF. In nucleotides, the CDR3 is TGCAGTGCTAGGGGTGGAAGCGGGGGGACAGATACGCAGTATTTT.

The rearrangement links TRBV2 to TRBJ1-4, with D maybe TRBD1 (5 bases). The CDR3 spans 13 residues. CDR1 and CDR2 from the germline V gene are SNHLY and FYNNEI. The CDR3 region is CARPLWGGEKLFF. The CDR3 nucleotides read TGTGCTAGGCCCCTCTGGGGGGGGGAAAAACTGTTTTTT.

About this clonotype itself: One junction end does not reproduce the germline sequence, and a read error may be involved. The rearrangement uses TRBV12-3 or TRBV12-4 and TRBJ2-7; D gene uncertain. CDR3 size: 12 residues. The CDR3 DNA follows: TGTGCCAGCACTAGGGCCTCCTACAAGCAGTACTTC. It specifies CASTRASYKQYF.

At least ten counts were recorded for this clonotype. This chain links TRBV7-9 with TRBJ2-1; D is ambiguous. Germline lookup yields CDR1 SEHNR and CDR2 FQNEAQ (reference sequence). Between the trimmed V and J ends, which lost 5 bases and 5 bases, there was a span of 4 bases. The CDR3 is 11 residues long. CDR3 DNA sequence: TGTGCCAGCAGCCAAGACAATGAGCAGTTCTTC. This encodes CASSQDNEQFF. The complete variable domain, with remaining parts taken from reference TRBV7-9 and TRBJ2-1, reads DTGVSQNPRHKITKRGQNVTFRCDPISEHNRLYWYRQTLGQGPEFLTYFQNEAQLEKSRLLSDRFSAERPKGSFSTLEIQRTEQGDSAMYLCASSQDNEQFFGPGTRLTVL.

This clonotype appeared once. The genes are TRBV25-1 and TRBJ1-4; D may be TRBD1 (6 bases). The germline V gene has CDR1 MGHDK and CDR2 SYGVNS. V dropped 4 bases and J dropped 0 bases, with 12 bases sitting between them. The CDR3 extends over 16 amino acids. The CDR3 region is CASSAPDSSTNEKLFF. The CDR3 DNA sequence: TGTGCCAGCAGTGCACCGGACAGTTCAACTAATGAAAAACTGTTTTTT.

This clonotype was detected ten times or more. The chain links TRBV6-1 to TRBJ2-3; weak D call: TRBD1 (5 bases). In germline, CDR1 is MNHNS, CDR2 SASEGT. There are 13 residues in the CDR3. The CDR3 DNA sequence: TGTGCAGGGGCGGTCCGGAGCACAGATACGCAGTATTTT. It translates to CAGAVRSTDTQYF.

With respect to this clonotype: Since no conserved phenylalanine or tryptophan closes the CDR3, a read error is the likely cause. The DNA is left out, because the CDR3 cannot be placed on it with certainty; the CDR3 is given as TCRdb lists it. V usage is TRBV19 and J usage is TRBJ2-1; no check of the table's D call, TRBD2, against the DNA was made. Germline V lookup: CDR1 LNHDA, CDR2 SQIVND (reference sequence). The CDR3 numbers 16 amino acids, ends counted. CDR3 sequence reads: CASSISLAGSYNEQSS.